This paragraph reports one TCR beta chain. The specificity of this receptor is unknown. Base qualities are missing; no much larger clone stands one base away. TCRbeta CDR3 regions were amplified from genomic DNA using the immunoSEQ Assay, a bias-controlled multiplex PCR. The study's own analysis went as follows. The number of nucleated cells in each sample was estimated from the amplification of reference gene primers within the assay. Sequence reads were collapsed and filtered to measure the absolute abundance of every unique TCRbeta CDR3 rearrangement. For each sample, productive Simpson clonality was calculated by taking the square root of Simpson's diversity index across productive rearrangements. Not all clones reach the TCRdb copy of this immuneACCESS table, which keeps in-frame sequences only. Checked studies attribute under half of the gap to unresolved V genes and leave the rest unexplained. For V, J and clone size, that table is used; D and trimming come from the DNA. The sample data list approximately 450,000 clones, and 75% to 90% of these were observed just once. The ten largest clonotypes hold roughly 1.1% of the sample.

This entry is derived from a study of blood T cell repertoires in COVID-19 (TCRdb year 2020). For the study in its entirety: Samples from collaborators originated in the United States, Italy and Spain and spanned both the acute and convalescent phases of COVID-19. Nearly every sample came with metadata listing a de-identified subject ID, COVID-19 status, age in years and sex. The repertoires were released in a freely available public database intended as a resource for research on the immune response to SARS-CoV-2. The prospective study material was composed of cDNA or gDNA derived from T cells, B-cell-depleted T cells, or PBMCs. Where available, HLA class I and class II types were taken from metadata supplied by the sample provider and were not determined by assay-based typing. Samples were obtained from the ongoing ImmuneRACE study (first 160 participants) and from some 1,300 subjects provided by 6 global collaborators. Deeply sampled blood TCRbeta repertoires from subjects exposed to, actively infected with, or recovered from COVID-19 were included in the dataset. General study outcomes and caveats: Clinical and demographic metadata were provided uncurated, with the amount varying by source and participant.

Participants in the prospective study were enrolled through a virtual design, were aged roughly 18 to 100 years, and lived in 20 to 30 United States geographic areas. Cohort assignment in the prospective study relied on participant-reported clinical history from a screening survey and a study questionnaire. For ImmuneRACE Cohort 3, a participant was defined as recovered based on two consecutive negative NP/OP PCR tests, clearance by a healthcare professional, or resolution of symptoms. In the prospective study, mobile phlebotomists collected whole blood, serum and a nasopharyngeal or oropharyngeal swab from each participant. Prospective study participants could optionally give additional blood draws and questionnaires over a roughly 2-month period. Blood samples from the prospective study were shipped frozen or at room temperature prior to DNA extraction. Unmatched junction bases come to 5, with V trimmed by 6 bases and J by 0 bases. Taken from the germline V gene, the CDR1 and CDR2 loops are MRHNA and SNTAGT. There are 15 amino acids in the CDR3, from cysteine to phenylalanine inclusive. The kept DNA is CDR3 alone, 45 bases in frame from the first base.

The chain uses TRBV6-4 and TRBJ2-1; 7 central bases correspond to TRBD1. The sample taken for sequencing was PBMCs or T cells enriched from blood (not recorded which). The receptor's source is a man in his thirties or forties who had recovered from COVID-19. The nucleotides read TGTGCCAGCAGCCCGACAGGGAACTCCTACAATGAGCAGTTCTTC. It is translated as CASSPTGNSYNEQFF.